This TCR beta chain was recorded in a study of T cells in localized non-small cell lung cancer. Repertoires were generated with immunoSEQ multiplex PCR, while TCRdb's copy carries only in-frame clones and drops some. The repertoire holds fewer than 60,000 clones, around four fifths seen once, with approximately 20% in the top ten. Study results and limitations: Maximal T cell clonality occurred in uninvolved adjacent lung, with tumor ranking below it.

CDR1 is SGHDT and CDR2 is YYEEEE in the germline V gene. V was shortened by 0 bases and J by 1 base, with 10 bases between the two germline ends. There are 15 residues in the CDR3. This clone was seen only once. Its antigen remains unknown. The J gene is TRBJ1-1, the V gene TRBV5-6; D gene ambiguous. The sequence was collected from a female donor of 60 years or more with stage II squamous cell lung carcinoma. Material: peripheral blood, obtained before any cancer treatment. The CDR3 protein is CASSLDPRWNTEAFF. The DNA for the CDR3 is TGTGCCAGCAGCTTGGACCCCAGGTGGAACACTGAAGCTTTCTTT. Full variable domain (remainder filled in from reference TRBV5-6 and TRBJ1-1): DAGVTQSPTHLIKTRGQQVTLRCSPKSGHDTVSWYQQALGQGPQFIFQYYEEEERQRGNFPDRFSGHQFPNYSSELNVNALLLGDSALYLCASSLDPRWNTEAFFGQGTRLTVV.